This entry lists 9 T cell receptor beta chains sequenced from one sample in a study of CD8 T cells in Susac syndrome (dated by TCRdb to between 2018 and 2021). Libraries came from the immunoSEQ multiplex PCR assay. RNA was extracted using the RNeasy kit, and about 0.45 to 1 ug of the RNA was reverse transcribed with random hexamers. TCRdb took the public reads, trimmed them with fastp at Q25, ran MiXCR for clone calling and kept in-frame beta chains. For every CDR3 protein sequence, its rows merge into one entry that carries the most common genes and DNA. A total of hundreds of thousands of distinct CDR3 sequences appear in this sample, over 90% of them only once. Over 0.15% of the sample lies in the top ten. Sequencing input: CD4+ T cells from PBMCs. Receptors originate from a human donor with Susac syndrome.

The chain couples TRBV25-1 to TRBJ1-2; 8 nucleotides match TRBD1. This CDR3 is built from 13 residues. V shed 6 bases, J shed 3 bases, and the junction held 3 bases outside the gene matches. CDR1 and CDR2 (germline): MGHDK, SYGVNS. CDR3 nucleotides: TGTGCCAGCAGGCTACAGGGGGACTATGGCTACACCTTC. This encodes CASRLQGDYGYTF.

This clonotype was counted a single time. CDR3 sequence: CSARTGGEDQPQHF. The DNA of the CDR3 is TGCAGTGCTCGTACAGGGGGCGAGGATCAGCCCCAGCATTTT. The V gene is TRBV20-1, the J gene TRBJ1-5; 9 nucleotides line up with TRBD1. This CDR3 comprises 14 residues. The V segment lost 5 bases and the J segment 5 bases; nucleotides outside the gene matches: 7. In germline, CDR1 is DFQATT, CDR2 SNEGSKA (reference sequence).

The chain carries TRBV6-5 and TRBJ1-1; D possibly corresponds to TRBD1 (5 bases). Germline V gene lookup returns CDR1 MNHEY and CDR2 SVGAGI. This CDR3 comprises 14 residues. The V end was cut by 6 bases, the J end by 3 bases, with 14 bases between. This chain's CDR3 is CASRPMTAYTEAFF. Here the CDR3 DNA reads TGTGCCAGCAGACCGATGACAGCGTACACTGAAGCTTTCTTT.

This clonotype was detected a few times. The chain combines TRBV12-3 or TRBV12-4 with TRBJ2-3; 10 bases are shared with TRBD2. J gave up 4 bases and V 5 bases, and 6 bases lay outside the gene matches. The CDR3 is 15 amino acids. CDR3 bases: TGTGCCAGCAGTCGATCTAGCGGGGGAGCAGATACGCAGTATTTT. Encoded protein: CASSRSSGGADTQYF.

V gene TRBV4-3 combines with J gene TRBJ1-2, with 10 nucleotides matching TRBD1. From germline, CDR1 is LGHNA and CDR2 YSLEER. Unmatched junction bases numbered 4, after V lost 0 bases and J lost 3 bases. This CDR3 spans 16 amino acids. CDR3 residues: CASSQDRTGGDYGYTF. The DNA for the CDR3 is TGCGCCAGCAGCCAAGACAGGACAGGGGGGGACTATGGCTACACCTTC.

V is TRBV7-9 and J is TRBJ2-1; a weak D match, TRBD2 (6 bases). The V gene lost 2 bases and the J gene lost 8 bases, with 22 bases spanning the gap. CDR1 and CDR2 (germline): SEHNR, FQNEAQ (reference sequence). This CDR3 has 17 amino acids. The CDR3 loop reads CASSLRTSGRGSDEQFF. The CDR3 DNA sequence: TGTGCCAGCAGCTTACGGACTTCCGGTCGGGGGAGCGATGAGCAGTTCTTC.

V and J are TRBV5-4 and TRBJ2-2; no firm D call. The germline CDR1 and CDR2 sequences are SGHNT and YYREEE (reference sequence). The V gene lost 3 bases and the J gene lost 3 bases, with 15 bases spanning the gap. The CDR3 is made up of 16 amino acids. CDR3 loop: CASSSLSFPDTGELFF. The CDR3 DNA sequence: TGTGCCAGCAGCTCCTTAAGTTTCCCGGACACCGGGGAGCTGTTTTTT.

V is TRBV5-1 and J is TRBJ2-5; D is undetermined. The germline V gene encodes CDR1 SGHRS and CDR2 YFSETQ. This CDR3 has 13 residues. V lost 4 bases, J lost 2 bases, and 9 bases lay in between. The CDR3: CASSPRKQETQYF. The CDR3 DNA reads TGCGCCAGCAGCCCCAGAAAACAAGAGACCCAGTACTTC.

V usage is TRBV14 and J usage is TRBJ2-5; D ambiguous. V dropped 4 bases and J dropped 1 base, with 13 bases sitting between them. CDR3 size: 15 residues. Germline assignment: CDR1 SGHDN and CDR2 FVKESK. CDR3 nucleotide sequence: TGTGCCAGCAGCCCCACCAGAACAGCCCAAGAGACCCAGTACTTC. Protein: CASSPTRTAQETQYF.